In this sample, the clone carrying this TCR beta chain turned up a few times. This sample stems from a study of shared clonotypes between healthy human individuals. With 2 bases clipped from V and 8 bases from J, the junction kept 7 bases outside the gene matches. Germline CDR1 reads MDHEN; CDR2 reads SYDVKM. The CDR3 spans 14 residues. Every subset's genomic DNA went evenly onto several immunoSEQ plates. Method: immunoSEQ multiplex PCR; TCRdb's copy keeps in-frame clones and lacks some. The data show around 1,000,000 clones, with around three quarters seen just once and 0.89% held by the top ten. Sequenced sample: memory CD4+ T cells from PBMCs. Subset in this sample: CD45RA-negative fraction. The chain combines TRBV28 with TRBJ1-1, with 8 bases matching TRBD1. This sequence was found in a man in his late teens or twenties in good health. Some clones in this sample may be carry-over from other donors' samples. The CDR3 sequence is CASSLGTGHREAFF. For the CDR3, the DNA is TGTGCCAGCAGTTTAGGGACAGGCCATAGAGAAGCTTTCTTT.